The 13 T cell receptor beta chains presented below share a single source sample, sequenced in a study of blood T cell repertoires in COVID-19. The protocol was immunoSEQ multiplex PCR, while the TCRdb copy is restricted to in-frame clones and leaves out a portion. Of about 130,000 clones detected, 84% appear once; the ten largest clones hold around 12%. The sequenced sample was peripheral blood. All receptors derive from a woman aged 25 to 39 who had recovered from COVID-19.

The rearrangement uses TRBV6-5 and TRBJ2-7; D remains ambiguous. CDR3 size: 13 residues. Deletions cut 6 bases from V and 0 bases from J, with 9 bases between. Germline V gene sequence: CDR1 MNHEY, CDR2 SVGAGI. CDR3 sequence reads: CASRPTVSYEQYF. CDR3 coding DNA: TGTGCCAGCAGACCCACAGTCTCCTACGAGCAGTACTTC.

This clone was counted between two and nine times. This chain uses TRBV11-2 with TRBJ2-3; D not resolved. The CDR3 loop spans 14 amino acids. The germline V gene has CDR1 SGHAT and CDR2 FQNNGV. Trimming took off 5 bases at V and 0 bases at J, with 9 bases between the two ends. The CDR3 coding sequence is TGTGCCAGCAGCGCAGGCTTGAGCACAGATACGCAGTATTTT. Protein sequence: CASSAGLSTDTQYF.

This clone was seen more than once but under ten times. Other DNA sequences in this sample translate to the same CDR3. The genes are TRBV29-1 and TRBJ1-2; no firm D call. V shed 3 bases and J shed 7 bases, with 12 bases lying between them. There are 12 residues in the CDR3. Germline lookup yields CDR1 SQVTM and CDR2 ANQGSEA. Written as DNA, the CDR3 is TGCAGCGTTGAGGTTACTGCGGGTGGCTACACCTTC. Its protein product is CSVEVTAGGYTF.

In this sample, this clone turned up once. The rearrangement uses TRBV18 and TRBJ2-1, with D possibly matching TRBD2 (6 bases). The CDR3 is 15 residues long. Germline CDR1 KGHSH, CDR2 LQKENI. Trimming pared 2 bases from V and 4 bases from J, leaving 12 bases between. DNA for the CDR3: TGTGCCAGCTCACCAAGTGCTAGCGCGTACAATGAGCAGTTCTTC. Translation: CASSPSASAYNEQFF. The complete variable domain, with remaining parts taken from reference TRBV18 and TRBJ2-1, reads NAGVMQNPRHLVRRRGQEARLRCSPMKGHSHVYWYRQLPEEGLKFMVYLQKENIIDESGMPKERFSAEFPKEGPSILRIQQVVRGDSAAYFCASSPSASAYNEQFFGPGTRLTVL.

The chain couples TRBV5-1 to TRBJ1-2; 11 positions agree with TRBD1. The V gene end was trimmed by 0 bases and the J gene end by 5 bases; junction bases not matched to a gene: 3. Germline CDR1 SGHRS, CDR2 YFSETQ. CDR3 length: 15 amino acids. The CDR3 DNA sequence: TGCGCCAGCAGCTTGGGGACAGGGGGCATTTATGGCTACACCTTC. It is translated as CASSLGTGGIYGYTF.

In DNA, the CDR3 is TGTGCCAGCAGCTCCGTCCTGGGAAACACCATATATTTT. This translates into CASSSVLGNTIYF. The V call is TRBV9, the J call TRBJ1-3; no firm D call. With 4 bases removed from V and 4 bases from J, the gap between germline ends came to 9 bases. Germline CDR1 is SGDLS and CDR2 is YYNGEE. This CDR3 has 13 residues.

This clone came up a few times. The genes are TRBV7-3 and TRBJ1-5; no reliable D call. Trimming took 5 bases from V and 4 from J, leaving 9 bases between them. The CDR3 spans 13 residues. Germline CDR1 reads SGHTA; CDR2 reads FQGTGA. The CDR3 DNA reads TGTGCCAGCAGCCCCGGTGCGAATCAGCCCCAGCATTTT. This codes for CASSPGANQPQHF.

CDR3 amino acids: CASSWNGMVSEQFF. The CDR3 nucleotides read TGCGCCAGCAGCTGGAACGGGATGGTTAGTGAACAGTTCTTC. This rearrangement joins TRBV5-1 to TRBJ2-1; possibly TRBD2 for D (5 bases). The germline CDR1 and CDR2 sequences are SGHRS and YFSETQ. The CDR3 length is 14 residues. V lost 3 bases, J lost 13 bases, and 20 bases lay in between.

The rearrangement links TRBV14 to TRBJ2-5, with TRBD1 matching 12 bases. V gave up 6 bases and J gave up 5 bases; unmatched junction bases: 7. The germline gives CDR1 SGHDN, CDR2 FVKESK. CDR3 length: 15 residues. The DNA for the CDR3 is TGTGCCAGCAGTTTGGGACAGGGGGCCTGGGAGACCCAGTACTTC. Its translation: CASSLGQGAWETQYF. The whole variable domain, remainder taken from reference TRBV14 and TRBJ2-5, is EAGVTQFPSHSVIEKGQTVTLRCDPISGHDNLYWYRRVMGKEIKFLLHFVKESKQDESGMPNNRFLAERTGGTYSTLKVQPAELEDSGVYFCASSLGQGAWETQYFGPGTRLLVL.

This chain uses TRBV2 with TRBJ1-2, with no clear D. From germline, CDR1 is SNHLY and CDR2 FYNNEI. The CDR3 covers 15 residues. Trimming cost V 1 base and J 5 bases, with 14 bases left between them. DNA of the CDR3: TGTGCCAGCAGTGAAGGGTCACAGTACTTTTATGGCTACACCTTC. Translated: CASSEGSQYFYGYTF.

The CDR3 spells CATRPGTGGLYGYTF. The DNA of the CDR3 is TGTGCCACCCGACCCGGGACAGGGGGACTCTATGGCTACACCTTC. This rearrangement joins TRBV10-3 to TRBJ1-2; 11 bases align to TRBD1. Germline V CDR1 and CDR2: ENHRY, SYGVKD. CDR3 size: 15 residues. With 10 bases clipped from V and 4 bases from J, the junction kept 11 bases outside the gene matches.

This chain links TRBV29-1 with TRBJ2-5; maybe TRBD2 (5 bases). Trimming shortened V by 3 bases and J by 5 bases, and 13 bases separated the two germline ends. Per germline, CDR1 SQVTM and CDR2 ANQGSEA. The CDR3 length is 13 residues. The CDR3 nucleotides are TGCAGCGTTGATCCCGGGGTCTGGGAGACCCAGTACTTC. Residues: CSVDPGVWETQYF.

This clone was recorded a few times. The chain has TRBV7-6 and TRBJ2-1; 9 bases agree with TRBD1. With 5 bases clipped from V and 14 bases from J, the junction kept 4 bases outside the gene matches. CDR3 length: 11 amino acids. Germline V lookup: CDR1 SGHVS, CDR2 FNYEAQ. The CDR3 DNA follows: TGTGCCAGCAGCCTCGGGACAGGGAAGTTCTTC. It codes for CASSLGTGKFF.